The 20 T cell receptor beta chains presented below share a single source sample, sequenced in a study of blood T cells in healthy people across ages. Together with a sample-barcoded 5' primer, a J-beta primer mix was included in a second PCR lasting roughly 6 to 12 cycles. From the 5' RACE reads, TCRdb called clonotypes with MiXCR, one entry per CDR3 protein. There are 1.5 million to 2 million distinct CDR3 sequences in the sample; around 42% occur only once, and 23% lies in the top ten. Sequencing used blood. Every receptor here comes from a human donor in good health.

This clonotype came up a few times. V usage is TRBV5-1 and J usage is TRBJ2-2; D is unclear. The CDR3 contains 16 residues. The V end was cut by 0 bases, the J end by 5 bases, with 14 bases between. The V gene's germline CDR1 is SGHRS and CDR2 YFSETQ. The CDR3 coding sequence is TGCGCCAGCAGCTTGGGGCAGCCACTGGGGACCGGGGAGCTGTTTTTT. This translates into CASSLGQPLGTGELFF.

This chain joins TRBV29-1 and TRBJ1-2; possible D gene TRBD1, 5 bases. This CDR3 comprises 15 residues. V gave up 3 bases and J gave up 2 bases, with 16 bases separating them. Per the germline V gene, CDR1 is SQVTM and CDR2 is ANQGSEA. The CDR3 DNA reads TGCAGCGTTGAGCCCAGGGAACTTCACAACTATGGCTACACCTTC. Protein product: CSVEPRELHNYGYTF.

This clonotype was counted only a few times. V usage is TRBV4-3 and J usage is TRBJ2-7; no definite D call. V lost 0 bases and J 0 bases, leaving 15 bases between the germline ends. This CDR3 contains 17 residues. Germline V gene lookup returns CDR1 LGHNA and CDR2 YSLEER. This CDR3 is CASSQDVFTESSYEQYF. The CDR3 DNA reads TGCGCCAGCAGCCAAGATGTGTTCACAGAGAGCTCCTACGAGCAGTACTTC.

This clonotype was seen more than once but under ten times. V gene TRBV6-5 combines with J gene TRBJ2-5; D remains ambiguous. V was pared by 6 bases and J by 2 bases, with 13 bases between. This CDR3 spans 14 amino acids. CDR1 and CDR2 (germline): MNHEY, SVGAGI. CDR3 DNA sequence: TGTGCCAGCAGCCCCATGGTCACTCAAGAGACCCAGTACTTC. Translated: CASSPMVTQETQYF.

The chain links TRBV5-6 to TRBJ1-1; D gene uncertain. The CDR3 has 13 residues. Trimming left V 6 bases short and J 1 base short, with 10 bases between. Germline V lookup: CDR1 SGHDT, CDR2 YYEEEE. CDR3 bases: TGTGCCAGCACCGATGTCGGGAACACTGAAGCTTTCTTT. This sequence encodes CASTDVGNTEAFF.

This sequence joins TRBV10-3 and TRBJ2-5; D is perhaps TRBD2 (5 bases). In germline, CDR1 is ENHRY, CDR2 SYGVKD. The CDR3 is 15 amino acids. The ends were cut back, 3 bases at V and 3 bases at J, with 14 bases in the middle. The CDR3 spells CAISEGNEREETQYF. CDR3 nucleotides: TGTGCCATCAGTGAAGGTAACGAGAGGGAAGAGACCCAGTACTTC.

The rearrangement uses TRBV15 and TRBJ1-2, with TRBD1 identical over 9 bases. In germline, CDR1 is LNHNV, CDR2 YYDKDF (reference sequence). The CDR3 sequence is 17 residues long. The junction had 13 bases not matched to a gene; V was cut back by 5 bases and J by 3 bases. CDR3 protein: CATSSPRRDREHYGYTF. CDR3 sequence (DNA): TGTGCCACCAGCTCCCCGCGCCGGGACAGGGAACACTATGGCTACACCTTC.

The chain employs TRBV9 and TRBJ1-2, with D possibly matching TRBD1 (5 bases). Germline-derived CDR1 and CDR2 are SGDLS and YYNGEE. V lost 0 bases to trimming and J lost 3 bases, with 9 bases between them. CDR3 length: 14 amino acids. The CDR3 region is CASSVGGTYYGYTF. The CDR3 DNA sequence: TGTGCCAGCAGCGTAGGGGGGACCTACTATGGCTACACCTTC.

This chain joins TRBV5-1 and TRBJ1-6; TRBD1 is a possible D gene (5 bases). V was pared by 6 bases and J by 0 bases, with 13 bases between. The CDR3 has 16 amino acids. From germline, CDR1 is SGHRS and CDR2 YFSETQ. This CDR3 reads CASNPGTSSYNSPLHF. CDR3 DNA: TGCGCCAGCAACCCAGGGACTAGCTCCTATAATTCACCCCTCCACTTT. Supplemented by reference TRBV5-1 and TRBJ1-6, the full variable domain reads KAGVTQTPRYLIKTRGQQVTLSCSPISGHRSVSWYQQTPGQGLQFLFEYFSETQRNKGNFPGRFSGRQFSNSRSEMNVSTLELGDSALYLCASNPGTSSYNSPLHFGNGTRLTVT.

The chain couples TRBV28 to TRBJ2-5; possible D gene TRBD1, 5 bases. Germline V gives CDR1 MDHEN, CDR2 SYDVKM. Trimming left V 11 bases short and J 4 bases short, with 17 bases between. This CDR3 comprises 13 residues. This chain's CDR3 is CAAKTDSSETQYF. DNA for the CDR3: TGTGCCGCAAAGACAGACTCCTCAGAGACCCAGTACTTC.

This chain joins TRBV9 and TRBJ2-5; TRBD1 agrees at 7 bases. This CDR3 has 15 residues. The ends lost 5 bases at V and 5 bases at J; junction bases unmatched: 12. Germline CDR1 reads SGDLS; CDR2 reads YYNGEE. The CDR3 reads CASSPVGGLFETQYF. In DNA, the CDR3 is TGTGCCAGCAGTCCGGTAGGGGGCCTGTTCGAGACCCAGTACTTC.

This clonotype was observed a handful of times. J is TRBJ2-1 and V is TRBV20-1; maybe TRBD1 (6 bases). Trimming took 5 bases from V and 7 from J, leaving 12 bases between them. The germline CDR1 and CDR2 sequences are DFQATT and SNEGSKA (reference sequence). The CDR3 is 12 residues long. CDR3: CSAVRGGNEQFF. CDR3 nucleotides: TGCAGTGCTGTCAGAGGGGGTAATGAGCAGTTCTTC.

This clonotype was observed a handful of times. The V and J genes are TRBV12-3 or TRBV12-4 and TRBJ2-1; D is unclear. The CDR3 is 15 residues long. Trimming pared 3 bases from V and 2 bases from J, leaving 11 bases between. The CDR3 is CASSFEGMPYNEQFF. CDR3 sequence (DNA): TGTGCCAGCAGTTTCGAAGGGATGCCCTACAATGAGCAGTTCTTC.

This clonotype was counted between two and nine times. The rearrangement joins TRBV12-5 to TRBJ2-3, with D maybe TRBD1 (6 bases). Trimming pared 1 base from V and 3 bases from J, leaving 8 bases between. This CDR3 contains 14 residues. Germline V lookup: CDR1 LGHNT, CDR2 FRNRAP. The CDR3 is CASGLDRVTDTQYF. The CDR3 DNA reads as TGTGCTAGTGGTTTGGACAGGGTTACAGATACGCAGTATTTT.

This clonotype was counted between two and nine times. The chain has TRBV5-1 and TRBJ2-6; D might be TRBD2 (6 bases). This CDR3 has 18 amino acids. CDR1 and CDR2 from the germline V gene are SGHRS and YFSETQ. V was pared by 2 bases and J by 0 bases, with 15 bases between. For the CDR3, the DNA is TGCGCCAGCAGCTTTCTGCCGGGACTGATCTCTGGGGCCAACGTCCTGACTTTC. The encoded protein is CASSFLPGLISGANVLTF.

J is TRBJ1-2 and V is TRBV6-2 or TRBV6-3; TRBD1 is a possible D gene (5 bases). CDR3 length: 14 residues. The V gene's germline CDR1 is MNHEY and CDR2 SVGEGT. Trimming pared 0 bases from V and 5 bases from J, leaving 10 bases between. DNA for the CDR3: TGTGCCAGCAGTTACTCTGTCGGGGCTTATGGCTACACCTTC. Its protein is CASSYSVGAYGYTF.

The chain joins TRBV6-6 to TRBJ2-2, with TRBD1 matching 10 bases. From germline, CDR1 is MNHNY and CDR2 SVGAGI (reference sequence). The CDR3 runs to 15 residues. V was clipped by 7 bases and J by 4 bases; unmatched bases: 6. This CDR3 reads CASTGTGVLTGELFF. DNA for the CDR3: TGTGCCAGCACCGGGACAGGGGTACTCACCGGGGAGCTGTTTTTT.

This clonotype turned up a few times. The rearrangement joins TRBV9 to TRBJ2-1, with 7 nucleotides matching TRBD2. Germline values: CDR1 SGDLS, CDR2 YYNGEE. After removal of 3 bases from V and 10 bases from J, the junction contained 19 bases not matched to a gene. There are 17 residues in the CDR3. CDR3 nucleotides: TGTGCCAGCAGCGCTAGGGGCGGGGGTCCCCAAGTAGGCGAGCAGTTCTTC. This encodes CASSARGGGPQVGEQFF. The entire variable domain, with the rest obtained from reference TRBV9 and TRBJ2-1, is as follows: DSGVTQTPKHLITATGQRVTLRCSPRSGDLSVYWYQQSLDQGLQFLIQYYNGEERAKGNILERFSAQQFPDLHSELNLSSLELGDSALYFCASSARGGGPQVGEQFFGPGTRLTVL.

This clonotype was recorded at least ten times. The chain carries TRBV29-1 and TRBJ2-5, with D perhaps assigned TRBD1 or TRBD2 (5 bases each). Trimming removed 1 base at V and 1 base at J, with 10 bases between. CDR3 length: 14 residues. Germline V gene lookup returns CDR1 SQVTM and CDR2 ANQGSEA. Written as DNA, the CDR3 is TGCAGCGTTGAAGTGGGGACGATCCAAGAGACCCAGTACTTC. Encoded protein: CSVEVGTIQETQYF.

This clonotype occurred a few times. The chain employs TRBV6-2 or TRBV6-3 and TRBJ2-1; a possible D gene is TRBD2 (6 bases). The CDR3 extends over 16 amino acids. V dropped 6 bases and J dropped 0 bases, with 15 bases sitting between them. CDR1 is MNHEY and CDR2 is SVGEGT in the germline V gene. CDR3 DNA sequence: TGTGCCAGCAGGGGACTGGCCGCTAGCTCCTACAATGAGCAGTTCTTC. Encoded protein: CASRGLAASSYNEQFF.